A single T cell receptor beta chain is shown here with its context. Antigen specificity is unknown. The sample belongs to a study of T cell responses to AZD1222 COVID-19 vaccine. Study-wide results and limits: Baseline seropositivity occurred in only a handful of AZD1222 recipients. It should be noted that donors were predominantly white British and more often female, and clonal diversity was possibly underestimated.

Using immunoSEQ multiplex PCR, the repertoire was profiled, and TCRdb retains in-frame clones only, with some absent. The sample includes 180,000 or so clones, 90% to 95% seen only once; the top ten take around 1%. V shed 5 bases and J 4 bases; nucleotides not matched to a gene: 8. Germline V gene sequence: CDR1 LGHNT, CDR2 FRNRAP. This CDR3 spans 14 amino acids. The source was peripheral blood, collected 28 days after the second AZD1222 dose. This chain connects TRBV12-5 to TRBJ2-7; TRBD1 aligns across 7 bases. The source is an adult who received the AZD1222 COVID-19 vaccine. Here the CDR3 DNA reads TGTGCTAGTGGTCCGGGACAGACTCCATACGAGCAGTACTTC. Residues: CASGPGQTPYEQYF.